This T cell receptor beta chain came from a study of blood T cell repertoires in COVID-19. Per the authors' pipeline: Reference gene primer amplification yielded estimated nucleated cell counts. Assay used: immunoSEQ multiplex PCR; TCRdb lists only in-frame clones, some missing. V and J calls and clone size follow that table, whereas D and trimming were derived from the DNA. This sample has over 60,000 clones, with about 75% found just once. Germline-derived CDR1 and CDR2 are SGHKS and YYEKEE (reference sequence). Trimming took 2 bases from V and 8 from J; bases not matched to a gene: 9. The CDR3 covers 15 residues.

This TCR came from a woman older than 75 with acute or convalescent COVID-19. The V call is TRBV5-5, the J call TRBJ1-3; 8 nucleotides align to TRBD1. The sequencing sample was made of peripheral blood. The CDR3 sequence: CASSLSGRGPDTIYF. CDR3 in DNA: TGTGCCAGCAGCTTATCCGGCAGGGGGCCGGACACCATATATTTT.